The next 23 T cell receptor beta chains were all read from a single sample in a study of graft-versus-host responses after intestinal transplantation. Method: immunoSEQ multiplex PCR; TCRdb's copy keeps in-frame clones and lacks some. The data show about 73,000 clones, around 91% seen once. These receptors' targets are unknown. The material was unstimulated CD8+ T cells sorted from spleen or lymph node cells, obtained before transplant. These receptors came from a human donor who was the organ donor for an intestinal transplant.

The V gene is TRBV15, the J gene TRBJ1-5; 8 bases map to TRBD1. The J segment lost 3 bases and the V segment lost 4 bases, leaving 8 bases of the junction unmatched. Germline V gives CDR1 LNHNV, CDR2 YYDKDF (reference sequence). The CDR3 has 16 residues. The CDR3 protein is CATSTRTGLYNQPQHF. As DNA, the CDR3 is TGTGCCACCAGCACCAGGACAGGGCTCTACAATCAGCCCCAGCATTTT.

The V call is TRBV10-2, the J call TRBJ2-7; D perhaps matches TRBD2 (6 bases). V was trimmed by 6 bases and J by 0 bases, leaving 12 bases between them. The germline gives CDR1 WSHSY, CDR2 SAAADI. This CDR3 region has 14 residues. CDR3 sequence (DNA): TGCGCCAGCAGGGAGGGCGACATCTCCTACGAGCAGTACGTC. Its translation is CASREGDISYEQYV.

This clone was picked up one time. The CDR3 protein is CASSFFRVGWYGYTF. The CDR3 DNA reads TGTGCCAGCAGTTTTTTCAGGGTAGGATGGTATGGCTACACCTTC. The V gene is TRBV28, the J gene TRBJ1-2; D possibly corresponds to TRBD1 (5 bases). Germline-derived CDR1 and CDR2 are MDHEN and SYDVKM. CDR3 length: 15 amino acids. Trimming took off 3 bases at V and 5 bases at J, with 16 bases between the two ends.

This chain connects TRBV5-6 to TRBJ2-7, with 7 bases aligning to TRBD1. Trimming removed 4 bases from V and 2 bases from J; junction bases left unmatched: 3. This CDR3 is built from 13 residues. Germline V gives CDR1 SGHDT, CDR2 YYEEEE. This CDR3 reads CASSEDRTYEQYV. CDR3 in DNA: TGTGCCAGCAGCGAGGACAGGACCTACGAGCAGTACGTC.

Of note for this clone: This specimen includes other DNA sequences encoding the same CDR3. The chain carries TRBV28 and TRBJ2-1; D perhaps matches TRBD1 (5 bases). The germline V gene has CDR1 MDHEN and CDR2 SYDVKM. The CDR3 sequence is 11 residues long. Trimming pared 6 bases from V and 8 bases from J, leaving 8 bases between. This CDR3 reads CASSRVDEQFF. CDR3 in DNA: TGTGCCAGCAGCAGGGTCGATGAGCAGTTCTTC.

The count of this clone is one. The chain combines TRBV5-1 with TRBJ1-1; D remains ambiguous. Germline CDR1 reads SGHRS; CDR2 reads YFSETQ. V lost 4 bases, J lost 4 bases, and 11 bases lay in between. This CDR3 is 13 amino acids long. Here the CDR3 DNA reads TGCGCCAGCAGCACTCCCCCGGGCACTGAAGCTTTCTTT. It specifies CASSTPPGTEAFF.

This chain connects TRBV6-6 to TRBJ2-2; D perhaps matches TRBD2 (7 bases). There are 16 residues in the CDR3. Trimming took 0 bases from V and 4 from J, leaving 12 bases between them. The V gene's germline CDR1 is MNHNY and CDR2 SVGAGI (reference sequence). CDR3 in amino acids: CASSYSTSRGTGELFF. The CDR3 coding sequence is TGTGCCAGCAGTTACTCGACTAGCAGGGGCACCGGGGAGCTGTTTTTT.

The chain has TRBV13 and TRBJ2-4; D might be TRBD1 (5 bases). V was shortened by 0 bases and J by 8 bases, with 11 bases between the two germline ends. This CDR3 contains 14 residues. Looked up from germline, CDR1 is PRHDT and CDR2 is FYEKMQ (reference sequence). The DNA for the CDR3 is TGTGCCAGCAGCTTAGGCCCCAGGGTGCACATTCAGTACTTC. Translating it yields CASSLGPRVHIQYF. Full variable domain (outside the CDR3, taken from reference TRBV13 and TRBJ2-4): AAGVIQSPRHLIKEKRETATLKCYPIPRHDTVYWYQQGPGQDPQFLISFYEKMQSDKGSIPDRFSAQQFSDYHSELNMSSLELGDSALYFCASSLGPRVHIQYFGAGTRLSVL.

This clone has only a few counts. CDR3 sequence: CASSQDLLSSYNSPLHF. The CDR3, as DNA: TGCGCCAGCAGCCAAGATTTACTGAGCTCCTATAATTCACCCCTCCACTTT. This chain joins TRBV4-3 and TRBJ1-6, with D unclear. This CDR3 contains 17 residues. V gave up 0 bases and J gave up 0 bases, with 9 bases separating them. Germline V CDR1 and CDR2: LGHNA, YSLEER.

V usage is TRBV19 and J usage is TRBJ2-1, with TRBD2 matching over 8 bases. This CDR3 is 18 amino acids long. Germline loops: CDR1 LNHDA, CDR2 SQIVND (reference sequence). After removal of 0 bases from V and 5 bases from J, the junction contained 12 bases not matched to a gene. The CDR3 bases are TGTGCCAGTAGTATAGATCGAGGGCGGGGGGCCGGCAACAATGAGCAGTTCTTC. It codes for CASSIDRGRGAGNNEQFF.

The gene calls are TRBV19 and TRBJ1-5, with D maybe TRBD1 (5 bases). The CDR3 totals 14 residues. Trimming stripped 3 bases from V and 3 bases from J, with 9 bases between. Per the germline V gene, CDR1 is LNHDA and CDR2 is SQIVND (reference sequence). CDR3 sequence: CASSMTAINQPQHF. In nucleotides, the CDR3 is TGTGCCAGTAGTATGACAGCTATCAATCAGCCCCAGCATTTT. Looking up the rest from reference TRBV19 and TRBJ1-5 gives the full variable domain: DGGITQSPKYLFRKEGQNVTLSCEQNLNHDAMYWYRQDPGQGLRLIYYSQIVNDFQKGDIAEGYSVSREKKESFPLTVTSAQKNPTAFYLCASSMTAINQPQHFGDGTRLSIL.

The V gene is TRBV13, the J gene TRBJ1-1; 8 positions agree with TRBD1. V trimming: 5 bases; J trimming: 5 bases; junction bases outside the gene matches: 13. This CDR3 is 16 amino acids long. Germline CDR1 is PRHDT and CDR2 is FYEKMQ (reference sequence). CDR3 DNA: TGTGCCAGCAGCCCAAGCACGGACAGGGAAGGGACTGAAGCTTTCTTT. This encodes CASSPSTDREGTEAFF.

This clone appeared once. V gene TRBV27 combines with J gene TRBJ2-1; 8 positions match TRBD2. Trimming at V came to 3 bases and at J to 5 bases, leaving 3 bases not matched to a gene. The CDR3 is made up of 14 amino acids. Germline V gene sequence: CDR1 MNHEY, CDR2 SMNVEV (reference sequence). CDR3 amino acids: CASSFGGADNEQFF. DNA of the CDR3: TGTGCCAGCAGTTTCGGGGGGGCAGACAATGAGCAGTTCTTC.

The V gene is TRBV28, the J gene TRBJ2-7; D is possibly TRBD2 (5 bases). The CDR3 sequence is 11 residues long. V lost 6 bases and J 7 bases, leaving 10 bases between the germline ends. CDR1 and CDR2 from the germline V gene are MDHEN and SYDVKM. DNA for the CDR3: TGTGCCAGCAGCTCGGGCGGGGAGCAGTACGTC. It is translated as CASSSGGEQYV.

This clone has a single count. Other DNA sequences in the same sample also yield this CDR3. This rearrangement joins TRBV28 to TRBJ2-7, with 7 bases fitting TRBD1. CDR1 and CDR2 (germline): MDHEN, SYDVKM. Germline trimming cut 3 bases from V and 1 base from J; bases unmatched to any gene: 0. CDR3 length equals 13 residues. The CDR3, as DNA: TGTGCCAGCAGTTTGACAGGGTCCTACGAGCAGTACGTC. This gives the protein CASSLTGSYEQYV.

The table lists this clone with a few counts. The rearrangement joins TRBV5-6 to TRBJ1-4; the D gene is possibly TRBD1 (5 bases). The V and J ends lost 5 bases and 5 bases respectively, with 10 bases between them. The germline V gene encodes CDR1 SGHDT and CDR2 YYEEEE. The CDR3 has 13 residues. This chain's CDR3 is CASSPTENEKLFF. The CDR3 bases are TGTGCCAGCAGTCCGACAGAGAATGAAAAACTGTTTTTT.

This clone was seen more than once but under ten times. The chain couples TRBV7-2 to TRBJ2-7; 7 bases align to TRBD1. Per germline, CDR1 SGHTA and CDR2 FQGNSA. CDR3 size: 17 residues. The J segment lost 2 bases and the V segment lost 2 bases, leaving 12 bases of the junction unmatched. The CDR3 nucleotides are TGTGCCAGCAGCTTAATGGGGCCAGCGACAGGGCCCTACGAGCAGTACGTC. Encoded protein: CASSLMGPATGPYEQYV.

V gene TRBV6-5 combines with J gene TRBJ1-1; unclear D gene. Germline lookup yields CDR1 MNHEY and CDR2 SVGAGI. The CDR3 runs to 14 residues. V dropped 6 bases and J dropped 3 bases, with 14 bases sitting between them. The CDR3 sequence is CASSRGAEYTEAFF. DNA for the CDR3: TGTGCCAGCAGCCGAGGTGCTGAATACACTGAAGCTTTCTTT.

V and J are TRBV27 and TRBJ2-1; D perhaps matches TRBD1 (6 bases). V lost 6 bases and J lost 0, with 24 bases in between. CDR1 and CDR2 (germline): MNHEY, SMNVEV (reference sequence). The CDR3 is 19 residues long. CDR3 in DNA: TGTGCCAGCAGGGGTGGACAGCGTTTCCAATCCGACTCCTACAATGAGCAGTTCTTC. This encodes CASRGGQRFQSDSYNEQFF.

V gene TRBV5-1 combines with J gene TRBJ1-2; a weak D match, TRBD1 (5 bases). Germline-derived CDR1 and CDR2 are SGHRS and YFSETQ. The CDR3 is made up of 12 amino acids. V was pared by 1 base and J by 8 bases, with 9 bases between. CDR3 bases: TGCGCCAGCAGCTTGTACAGGTCGGGCTACACCTTC. The encoded protein is CASSLYRSGYTF.

This chain uses TRBV30 with TRBJ2-1; no firm D call. The CDR3 consists of 13 residues. Trimming stripped 7 bases from V and 5 bases from J, with 15 bases between. Germline assignment: CDR1 GTSNPN and CDR2 SVGIG (reference sequence). CDR3 residues: CASLNYPDNEQFF. DNA for the CDR3: TGTGCCTCTTTAAATTATCCGGACAATGAGCAGTTCTTC.

CDR3 amino acids: CASSMTGFSSYEQYV. As DNA, the CDR3 is TGTGCCAGCAGCATGACAGGGTTCAGCTCCTACGAGCAGTACGTC. The gene calls are TRBV27 and TRBJ2-7, with 7 bases fitting TRBD1. CDR1 is MNHEY, CDR2 SMNVEV, per germline (reference sequence). This CDR3 is 15 amino acids long. The trim removed 6 bases at V and 0 bases at J, leaving 8 bases unmatched.

The chain recombines TRBV13 with TRBJ2-7; the D gene is possibly TRBD2 (6 bases). V shed 4 bases and J shed 4 bases, with 8 bases lying between them. The germline V gene encodes CDR1 PRHDT and CDR2 FYEKMQ (reference sequence). The CDR3 spans 12 residues. CDR3 protein: CASSSGDYEQYV. The DNA for the CDR3 is TGTGCCAGCAGCTCGGGGGATTACGAGCAGTACGTC.